The 23 T cell receptor beta chains reported below all come from one sample, sequenced in a study of cytomegalovirus exposure and HLA in healthy donors. PCR primers comprised 60 Vbeta and 13 Jbeta primers. Generated by immunoSEQ multiplex PCR, the TCRdb table keeps only in-frame clones and is missing some. The sample lists under 200,000 clones, 79% occurring once. The sample was PBMCs. The receptors originated from a woman aged 45 to 65 in good health and CMV-seronegative.

This clone occurred a few times. The chain links TRBV30 to TRBJ2-1; a weak D match, TRBD2 (6 bases). CDR1 and CDR2 (germline): GTSNPN, SVGIG (reference sequence). This CDR3 has 15 residues. Trimming removed 4 bases at V and 3 bases at J, with 16 bases between. The CDR3 protein is CAWIPPGTGYNEQFF. The CDR3 DNA follows: TGTGCCTGGATTCCCCCCGGGACTGGCTACAATGAGCAGTTCTTC.

This rearrangement joins TRBV5-1 to TRBJ1-2; D is perhaps TRBD1 (5 bases). With 4 bases removed from V and 2 bases from J, the gap between germline ends came to 12 bases. Germline loops: CDR1 SGHRS, CDR2 YFSETQ. This CDR3 has 14 amino acids. This CDR3 is CASSRTDTNYGYTF. CDR3 nucleotides: TGCGCCAGCAGCAGGACGGACACCAACTATGGCTACACCTTC.

The V and J genes are TRBV4-3 and TRBJ2-7; perhaps TRBD2 as D (5 bases). The ends were cut back, 1 base at V and 3 bases at J, with 13 bases in the middle. From germline, CDR1 is LGHNA and CDR2 YSLEER. This CDR3 comprises 15 residues. The CDR3 sequence is CASSQGRGKLYEQYF. CDR3 nucleotides: TGCGCCAGCAGCCAAGGTCGAGGGAAACTCTACGAGCAGTACTTC.

This chain joins TRBV19 and TRBJ2-2, with 11 bases identical to TRBD2. CDR3 length equals 17 residues. The V gene's germline CDR1 is LNHDA and CDR2 SQIVND (reference sequence). The junction had 5 bases not matched to a gene; V was cut back by 3 bases and J by 2 bases. Written as DNA, the CDR3 is TGTGCCAGTAGTATCCCTAGCGGGGGGTTAAACACCGGGGAGCTGTTTTTT. Amino acids: CASSIPSGGLNTGELFF.

The chain joins TRBV11-3 to TRBJ2-2; 7 nucleotides align to TRBD2. J lost 6 bases, V lost 4 bases, and 2 bases had no gene match. The CDR3 length is 13 residues. Germline assignment: CDR1 SGHNT and CDR2 YENEEA. The CDR3 nucleotides are TGTGCCAGCAGCTCGACTAGCTCCGGGGAGCTGTTTTTT. It translates to CASSSTSSGELFF.

This clone was detected once. The chain employs TRBV7-2 and TRBJ2-1, with 7 nucleotides matching TRBD1. The J segment lost 9 bases and the V segment lost 5 bases, leaving 7 bases of the junction unmatched. The length of the CDR3 is 13 residues. Germline V lookup: CDR1 SGHTA, CDR2 FQGNSA. The CDR3 here is CASSPRQGGEQFF. CDR3 sequence (DNA): TGTGCCAGCAGCCCGCGACAGGGCGGTGAGCAGTTCTTC.

J is TRBJ1-5 and V is TRBV18; D not certain. The CDR3 is 14 residues long. The germline V and J ends were trimmed by 3 bases and 3 bases, with 9 bases remaining between them. Germline CDR1 KGHSH, CDR2 LQKENI. The CDR3 sequence is CASSPQAFNQPQHF. CDR3 sequence (DNA): TGTGCCAGCTCACCTCAAGCATTCAATCAGCCCCAGCATTTT.

This clone showed up just a few times. Here the CDR3 reads CASSPYDRGTEAFF. The CDR3 region has the DNA TGTGCCAGCTCACCCTATGACAGGGGCACTGAAGCTTTCTTT. The genes are TRBV18 and TRBJ1-1; 8 bases line up with TRBD1. V trimming: 3 bases; J trimming: 4 bases; junction bases outside the gene matches: 4. Germline V CDR1 and CDR2: KGHSH, LQKENI. The CDR3 extends over 14 amino acids.

The chain uses TRBV28 and TRBJ1-1, with a tentative D call TRBD1 (5 bases). The V gene lost 6 bases and the J gene lost 5 bases, with 16 bases spanning the gap. Looked up from germline, CDR1 is MDHEN and CDR2 is SYDVKM. The CDR3 length is 14 residues. CDR3 loop: CASSFTGGRTEAFF. CDR3 DNA sequence: TGTGCCAGCAGCTTCACGGGGGGGAGGACTGAAGCTTTCTTT.

This sequence joins TRBV10-3 and TRBJ1-2, with 7 bases lining up with TRBD1. The CDR3 runs to 12 residues. The V segment lost 2 bases and the J segment 7 bases; nucleotides outside the gene matches: 1. Germline CDR1 ENHRY, CDR2 SYGVKD. In DNA, the CDR3 is TGTGCCATCAGTGAGAAGGGGGCTGGCTACACCTTC. Translation gives CAISEKGAGYTF.

DNA of the CDR3: TGTGCCATCAGTGGGGCCATCCAGGGGAAAGAGACCCAGTACTTC. Its protein is CAISGAIQGKETQYF. The chain joins TRBV10-3 to TRBJ2-5, with D possibly being TRBD1 (6 bases). Trimming shortened V by 4 bases and J by 3 bases, and 15 bases separated the two germline ends. The CDR3 loop spans 15 amino acids. Germline V lookup: CDR1 ENHRY, CDR2 SYGVKD.

V is TRBV5-1 and J is TRBJ2-5; TRBD2 matches 10 bases. TRBJ2-7 explains the end of the DNA better; the J call may be wrong. The CDR3 is 15 residues long. Germline CDR1 reads SGHRS; CDR2 reads YFSETQ. CDR3 sequence reads: CASSISGGDLYEQYF. The CDR3, as DNA: TGCGCCAGCAGCATAAGCGGGGGGGACCTCTACGAGCAGTACTTC.

The J gene is TRBJ1-4, the V gene TRBV28; D perhaps matches TRBD1 (5 bases). V dropped 11 bases and J dropped 5 bases, with 12 bases sitting between them. Germline CDR1 reads MDHEN; CDR2 reads SYDVKM. CDR3 size: 12 residues. In DNA, the CDR3 is TGTGCCGTCCAGCAGGGAAATGAAAAACTGTTTTTT. This translates into CAVQQGNEKLFF.

The chain combines TRBV6-1 with TRBJ2-7; 8 positions match TRBD1. CDR1 MNHNS and CDR2 SASEGT come from the germline V gene. Trimming cost V 6 bases and J 4 bases; bases outside gene matches: 8. The CDR3 spans 14 residues. The CDR3 sequence is CASRPRQGAYEQYF. In DNA, the CDR3 is TGTGCCAGCAGGCCCCGCCAGGGGGCTTACGAGCAGTACTTC.

The chain has TRBV7-2 and TRBJ2-1; D gene uncertain. CDR1 and CDR2 (germline): SGHTA, FQGNSA. V shed 1 base and J shed 6 bases, with 13 bases lying between them. The CDR3 is made up of 15 amino acids. The CDR3 is CASSLDIWAGNEQFF. The DNA of the CDR3 is TGTGCCAGCAGCTTAGACATATGGGCTGGCAATGAGCAGTTCTTC.

The chain uses TRBV7-8 and TRBJ2-1; D perhaps matches TRBD1 (8 bases). This CDR3 is 14 amino acids long. The germline V gene encodes CDR1 SGHVS and CDR2 FQNEAQ. V was cut by 3 bases and J by 9 bases, with 15 bases left in between. The DNA of the CDR3 is TGTGCCAGCAGCTTCAACAGGGGGAGGGGTGAGCAGTTCTTC. Protein: CASSFNRGRGEQFF.

The rearrangement uses TRBV11-2 and TRBJ2-3; 7 nucleotides match TRBD2. This CDR3 region has 15 residues. With 2 bases clipped from V and 0 bases from J, the junction kept 2 bases outside the gene matches. Germline CDR1 SGHAT, CDR2 FQNNGV. DNA of the CDR3: TGTGCCAGCAGCTTACGGCGGGGGAGCACAGATACGCAGTATTTT. This sequence encodes CASSLRRGSTDTQYF.

The chain uses TRBV4-2 and TRBJ1-4; perhaps TRBD1 as D (6 bases). CDR1 and CDR2 from the germline V gene are LGHNA and YNFKEQ. Between the trimmed V and J ends, which lost 1 base and 11 bases, there was a span of 14 bases. This CDR3 contains 14 residues. This CDR3 is CASSQGLDGQKLFF. In DNA form, the CDR3 reads TGTGCCAGCAGCCAAGGGCTTGATGGACAGAAACTGTTTTTT.

The chain has TRBV28 and TRBJ2-4; 7 bases are shared with TRBD1. The CDR3 has 13 amino acids. V trimming: 5 bases; J trimming: 5 bases; junction bases outside the gene matches: 3. Looked up from germline, CDR1 is MDHEN and CDR2 is SYDVKM. CDR3 bases: TGTGCCAGCAGTCGTCAGGGGGAAAACATTCAGTACTTC. Its translation: CASSRQGENIQYF.

The chain is built from TRBV28 and TRBJ1-2; no reliable D call. CDR3 length: 14 residues. The V end lost 3 bases, the J end lost 4 bases, and 12 bases lay between the germline ends. Germline lookup yields CDR1 MDHEN and CDR2 SYDVKM. The DNA of the CDR3 is TGTGCCAGCAGTTTTAGTTTGGGCCTCTATGGCTACACCTTC. This encodes CASSFSLGLYGYTF.

The gene calls are TRBV6-1 and TRBJ2-5; possibly TRBD2 for D (6 bases). CDR1 is MNHNS, CDR2 SASEGT, per germline. The CDR3 has 15 residues. V was trimmed by 2 bases and J by 5 bases, leaving 15 bases between them. The DNA for the CDR3 is TGTGCCAGCAGTGAATTCGGCCGGAGGGTGGAGACCCAGTACTTC. The encoded protein is CASSEFGRRVETQYF.

V is TRBV6-1 and J is TRBJ2-1, with D possibly being TRBD2 (5 bases). The CDR3 is made up of 11 amino acids. V was trimmed by 4 bases and J by 8 bases, leaving 6 bases between them. Per the germline V gene, CDR1 is MNHNS and CDR2 is SASEGT. The CDR3 bases are TGTGCCAGCAGTGTCGGGGATGAGCAGTTCTTC. It specifies CASSVGDEQFF.

The rearrangement uses TRBV6-5 and TRBJ2-5; 8 bases are a match to TRBD1. The DNA end favors TRBJ2-7, so the J call may be wrong. Germline CDR1 and CDR2: MNHEY and SVGAGI. The length of the CDR3 is 13 residues. The CDR3 region has the DNA TGTGCCAGCGGACAGGGAACCTCCTACGAGCAGTACTTC. Translation: CASGQGTSYEQYF.